Sequencing of this T cell receptor beta chain was carried out in a study of T cells in pancreatic ductal adenocarcinoma. This clone was recorded only once. The selected patients with pancreatic ductal adenocarcinoma had surgery but no neoadjuvant therapy. Assay: immunoSEQ multiplex PCR; the TCRdb copy retains only in-frame clones and omits some. This table holds more than 500 clones, nearly 90% found once. J gave up 1 base and V 7 bases, and 17 bases lay outside the gene matches. The germline V gene encodes CDR1 SNHLY and CDR2 FYNNEI. This CDR3 is 20 amino acids long. The receptor was isolated from a human donor with pancreatic ductal adenocarcinoma. The donor label of this sample is uncertain. J is TRBJ2-6 and V is TRBV2; the match to TRBD1 covers 9 bases. The source material was pancreatic tumor tissue. For the CDR3, the DNA is TGTGCCAGCACCGGAGGCCCTAGGGGACAGGGTCTATCTGGGGCCAACGTCCTGACTTTC. As protein: CASTGGPRGQGLSGANVLTF.